The 12 T cell receptor beta chains below come from one sample, sequenced in a study of T cells in Graves' hyperthyroidism and ophthalmopathy. Regions amplified from RNA transcripts were the TCR beta CDR3 regions. During a first-round RT-PCR of the TCR CDR3, the HTBI primer set was used. TCRdb called the multiplex PCR reads again in MiXCR, with one record for every CDR3 protein. The sample lists 350,000 or so distinct CDR3 sequences, 15% to 20% occurring once. Sequencing input: blood. Source of these receptors: a woman between 35 and 50 years old with Graves' ophthalmopathy.

This clonotype was recorded at least ten times. The CDR3 DNA is TGTGCCACCAGCAGAGGGATACCCCTTGGTGGCTACACCTTC. Translating gives CATSRGIPLGGYTF. The J gene is TRBJ1-2, the V gene TRBV15; D is unclear. Germline CDR1 is LNHNV and CDR2 is YYDKDF (reference sequence). The CDR3 runs 14 residues. The germline V and J ends were trimmed by 1 base and 7 bases, with 13 bases remaining between them.

The sample holds a few counts of this clonotype. This may stem from a read error, because a much larger clone lies one nucleotide away. CDR3 coding DNA: TGTGCCAGCAGCCGAAGAGGCAGGGTCTACGAGCAGTACTTC. Translating it yields CASSRRGRVYEQYF. The chain is built from TRBV3-1 and TRBJ2-7; tentative D call: TRBD1 (5 bases). V was pared by 4 bases and J by 3 bases, with 13 bases between. CDR1 and CDR2 from the germline V gene are LGHDT and YNNKEL (reference sequence). This CDR3 region has 14 residues.

The table lists this clonotype with many counts. The DNA for the CDR3 is TGTGCCAGCAGTGGTGGGGGGCGGGAAAAACTGTTTTTT. Translated: CASSGGGREKLFF. V and J are TRBV6-1 and TRBJ1-4; tentatively, D is TRBD1 (6 bases). CDR1 is MNHNS and CDR2 is SASEGT in the germline V gene. This CDR3 is 13 amino acids long. The ends were cut back, 4 bases at V and 8 bases at J, with 11 bases in the middle.

This clonotype was counted many times. The chain employs TRBV7-8 and TRBJ1-5; no definite D call. The CDR3 totals 15 residues. CDR1 is SGHVS, CDR2 FQNEAQ, per germline. Trimming shortened V by 2 bases and J by 4 bases, and 12 bases separated the two germline ends. CDR3 protein: CASSLWEDRNQPQHF. In nucleotides, the CDR3 is TGTGCCAGCAGCTTATGGGAGGACCGTAATCAGCCCCAGCATTTT.

This clonotype was observed many times. The rearrangement uses TRBV24-1 and TRBJ1-1, with 7 bases lining up with TRBD1. There are 13 residues in the CDR3. Unmatched junction bases numbered 5, after V lost 0 bases and J lost 11 bases. Germline-derived CDR1 and CDR2 are KGHDR and SFDVKD. The CDR3 region is CATSDLGDSGAFF. In DNA form, the CDR3 reads TGTGCCACCAGTGATTTGGGGGACAGTGGGGCTTTCTTT.

This clonotype appeared many times. The V gene is TRBV29-1, the J gene TRBJ2-7; 9 bases are shared with TRBD2. The junction had 7 bases not matched to a gene; V was cut back by 6 bases and J by 4 bases. Germline V gives CDR1 SQVTM, CDR2 ANQGSEA. This CDR3 has 13 residues. CDR3 nucleotides: TGCAGCGTACTATCCGGACTAGCGTACGAGCAGTACTTC. As protein: CSVLSGLAYEQYF.

This clonotype has at least ten counts. The CDR3 region is CSAEDGERLGGIGDEQYF. In nucleotides, the CDR3 is TGCAGTGCTGAAGATGGGGAGCGTTTAGGGGGTATTGGGGACGAGCAGTACTTC. This chain uses TRBV20-1 with TRBJ2-7; D possibly corresponds to TRBD1 (6 bases). V dropped 5 bases and J dropped 5 bases, with 31 bases sitting between them. The CDR3 loop spans 18 amino acids. Germline V gene sequence: CDR1 DFQATT, CDR2 SNEGSKA (reference sequence).

The V and J genes are TRBV12-3 or TRBV12-4 and TRBJ1-2; 12 nucleotides agree with TRBD1. This CDR3 is built from 15 residues. V lost 3 bases, J lost 8 bases, and 7 bases stayed unmatched. The CDR3 sequence: CASSLGQGAGRGYTF. The CDR3 DNA reads as TGTGCCAGCAGTTTGGGACAGGGGGCCGGACGGGGCTACACCTTC.

The rearrangement links TRBV7-2 to TRBJ2-4, with 8 bases matching TRBD1. J gave up 15 bases and V 4 bases, and 5 bases lay outside the gene matches. Germline lookup yields CDR1 SGHTA and CDR2 FQGNSA. The CDR3 consists of 11 residues. CDR3 sequence: CASSSQGAWYF. The CDR3 nucleotides are TGTGCCAGCAGCTCCCAGGGGGCTTGGTACTTC.

This clonotype has at least ten counts. V is TRBV6-2 or TRBV6-3 and J is TRBJ2-4; TRBD1 might be the D (6 bases). The V gene's germline CDR1 is MNHEY and CDR2 SVGEGT. The CDR3 spans 13 residues. V was shortened by 7 bases and J by 6 bases, with 13 bases between the two germline ends. The CDR3 loop reads CASTKSDRNIQYF. In DNA, the CDR3 is TGTGCCAGCACCAAATCGGACAGAAACATTCAGTACTTC.

This clonotype was seen repeatedly, ten times or more. The V and J genes are TRBV7-2 and TRBJ1-1, with 7 bases identical to TRBD1. The V gene end was trimmed by 2 bases and the J gene end by 3 bases; junction bases not matched to a gene: 3. CDR1 is SGHTA, CDR2 FQGNSA, per germline. The CDR3 has 14 amino acids. The CDR3 DNA follows: TGTGCCAGCAGCTTACTACAGGGGCACACTGAAGCTTTCTTT. It encodes CASSLLQGHTEAFF. The full variable domain, in which reference TRBV7-2 and TRBJ1-1 provide the parts outside the CDR3, is GAGVSQSPSNKVTEKGKDVELRCDPISGHTALYWYRQSLGQGLEFLIYFQGNSAPDKSGLPSDRFSAERTGGSVSTLTIQRTQQEDSAVYLCASSLLQGHTEAFFGQGTRLTVV.

The chain links TRBV3-1 to TRBJ1-2; D not resolved. Germline CDR1 and CDR2: LGHDT and YNNKEL (reference sequence). With 4 bases removed from V and 6 bases from J, the gap between germline ends came to 12 bases. The CDR3 is made up of 13 amino acids. CDR3 coding DNA: TGTGCCAGCAGCCGTCAGACTGGGGATGGCTACACCTTC. The encoded protein is CASSRQTGDGYTF.